Sequencing of this T cell receptor (beta chain) was carried out in a study of blood T cell repertoires in COVID-19. In the study overall: In each case, the material was cDNA or gDNA derived from T cells, B-cell-depleted T cells, or PBMCs.

TCRdb keeps only in-frame clones here, not all; method: immunoSEQ multiplex PCR. The sample lists 65,000 to 85,000 clones, approximately 86% occurring once. In germline, CDR1 is KGHSH, CDR2 LQKENI. This CDR3 comprises 15 residues. Trimming removed 3 bases from V and 3 bases from J; junction bases left unmatched: 6. This clonotype originated in a man older than 75 with COVID-19, enrolled during active disease. The sample taken for sequencing was peripheral blood. V usage is TRBV18 and J usage is TRBJ2-5; TRBD1 aligns across 8 bases. The DNA for the CDR3 is TGTGCCAGCTCACCTGGGGCAGGGGGCGAAGAGACCCAGTACTTC. Translated: CASSPGAGGEETQYF.